The T cell receptor (beta chain) described here comes from a study of cytomegalovirus exposure and HLA in healthy donors. This CDR3 has 15 amino acids. After removal of 4 bases from V and 1 base from J, the junction contained 5 bases not matched to a gene. Per the germline V gene, CDR1 is SGDLS and CDR2 is YYNGEE. Note on this clone: Its target is not known.

This PCR relied on a set of 60 Vbeta primers and 13 Jbeta primers. Profiled with immunoSEQ multiplex PCR; TCRdb holds only in-frame clones, not every one. This repertoire shows some 250,000 clones, roughly 87% found once; its top ten account for 5.4%. Study-level results: Some public TCRs appeared in many individuals, while most sequences were rare.

Sequenced input: PBMCs. V is TRBV9 and J is TRBJ1-1, with TRBD1 matching over 9 bases. The clonotype comes from a woman aged 40 to 55 in good health and CMV-seropositive. The CDR3 nucleotides are TGTGCCAGCAGCCGGGGACAGGGACCGAACACTGAAGCTTTCTTT. Its protein product is CASSRGQGPNTEAFF. The whole variable domain, filled in from reference TRBV9 and TRBJ1-1, reads DSGVTQTPKHLITATGQRVTLRCSPRSGDLSVYWYQQSLDQGLQFLIQYYNGEERAKGNILERFSAQQFPDLHSELNLSSLELGDSALYFCASSRGQGPNTEAFFGQGTRLTVV.